This T cell receptor (beta chain) was captured in a study of shared clonotypes between healthy human individuals. Using immunoSEQ multiplex PCR, the repertoire was profiled, and TCRdb retains in-frame clones only, with some absent. This repertoire shows under 600,000 clones, roughly 79% found once; its top ten account for 12%. V was pared by 5 bases and J by 8 bases, with 24 bases between. Germline V CDR1 and CDR2: MNHEY, SMNVEV (reference sequence). CDR3 size: 17 residues. This clone showed up just a few times. Its specificity is unknown. General observations from the study: Tissue TCR repertoires likely differ from these blood-only repertoires.

J is TRBJ2-2 and V is TRBV27; D might be TRBD2 (5 bases). This receptor was obtained from a woman in her forties in good health. Some clones in this sample may be carry-over from other donors' samples. The material sequenced was PBMCs. This CDR3 reads CASSPLFDYSTIGELFF. The CDR3 coding sequence is TGTGCCAGCAGTCCCCTCTTTGACTATAGCACCATAGGGGAGCTGTTTTTT.